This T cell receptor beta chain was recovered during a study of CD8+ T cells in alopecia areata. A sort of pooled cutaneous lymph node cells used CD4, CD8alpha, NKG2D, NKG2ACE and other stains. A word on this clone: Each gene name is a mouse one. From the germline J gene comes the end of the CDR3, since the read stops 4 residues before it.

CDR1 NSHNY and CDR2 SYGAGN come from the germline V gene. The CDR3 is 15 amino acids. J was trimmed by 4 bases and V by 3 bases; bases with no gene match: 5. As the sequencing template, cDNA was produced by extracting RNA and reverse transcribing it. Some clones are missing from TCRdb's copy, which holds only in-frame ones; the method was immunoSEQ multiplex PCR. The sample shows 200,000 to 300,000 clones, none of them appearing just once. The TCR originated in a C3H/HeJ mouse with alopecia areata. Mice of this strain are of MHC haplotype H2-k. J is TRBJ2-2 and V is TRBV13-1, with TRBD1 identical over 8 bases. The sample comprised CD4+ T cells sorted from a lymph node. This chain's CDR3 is CASSGQGAATGQLYF. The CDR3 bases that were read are TGTGCCAGCAGTGGTCAGGGGGCGGCCACCGGG.